This T cell receptor (beta chain) came from a study of neurological immune-mediated disorders. 5'RACE generated cDNA with 10-nucleotide random UMIs. TCRdb reprocessed the 5' RACE reads via MiXCR and lists one record per CDR3 protein. This sample carries around 50,000 distinct CDR3 sequences, roughly 25% of them seen once, and the ten largest clones take 20% to 25%. CDR3 size: 12 residues. Germline values: CDR1 MNHEY, CDR2 SVGEGT. Trimming left V 9 bases short and J 4 bases short, with 10 bases between. This clonotype was seen at least ten times. The source of this sequence is a woman aged 70 to 79 in good health. This chain uses TRBV6-2 or TRBV6-3 with TRBJ2-1; a weak D match, TRBD2 (5 bases). The specimen was PBMCs. CDR3 sequence: CASLTTYNEQFF. In DNA, the CDR3 is TGTGCCAGTTTGACTACTTACAATGAGCAGTTCTTC.